Given below is one TCR beta chain in context. Antigen: not known. Profiling relied on immunoSEQ multiplex PCR, and the TCRdb table lists in-frame clones only, not all of them. The repertoire holds about 56,000 clones, 60% to 80% seen once, with around 5% in the top ten. The source of the sample is a study of a mutant IDH1 vaccine in newly diagnosed glioma. Looking at the study overall: It was radiotherapy, temozolomide, or both that patients received previously, with most receiving both.

Germline CDR1 is LGHNA and CDR2 is YNFKEQ. The CDR3 is made up of 13 amino acids. V lost 2 bases and J lost 12; bases outside the gene matches: 6. General study results and limits: Altogether, 93.3% of patients exhibited vaccine-induced immune responses. Changes in top peripheral clonotypes did not appear linked to pseudoprogression.

Time point indicated: week 47, end of study. All doses held 300 ug of mutant IDH1 20-mer peptide, with topical imiquimod. There were new WHO grade 3 or 4 astrocytomas in the donors, and these were IDH1-mutant and ATRX-lost. The material sequenced was PBMCs, taken from a glioma patient whose treatment included an IDH1 peptide vaccine. The receptor comes from a man aged 50 to 60 with glioma. V is TRBV4-2 and J is TRBJ1-4; 7 bases line up with TRBD1. CDR3 region: CASSQPDRAELFF. CDR3 bases: TGTGCCAGCAGCCAACCCGACAGGGCGGAACTGTTTTTT.